The clone carrying this T cell receptor beta chain was recorded once. The antigen remains undetermined. The germline gives CDR1 SQVTM, CDR2 ANQGSEA. Losses at the gene ends were 3 bases for V and 5 bases for J; bases not matched to a gene: 7. This CDR3 is 14 amino acids long. PCR involved 60 Vbeta and 13 Jbeta primers. Profiling relied on immunoSEQ multiplex PCR, and the TCRdb table lists in-frame clones only, not all of them. Found here are some 140,000 clones, about 75% of them singletons; the top ten hold 1.1% to 1.5%. The sample originates from a study of cytomegalovirus exposure and HLA in healthy donors. About the study: A preliminary data release comprised roughly 80 million unique TCRs obtained from HLA-typed donors. There were approximately 400 genotyped donors. Of these, roughly 86% fell in the genetic ancestry cluster associated with self-reported Caucasian donors.

Findings and limits, study-wide: Later analysis associated a missense DCLRE1C variant with TCR beta V- and J-gene trimming. Later on, an analysis showed TCR association rates differing by HLA locus, with DRB1 the most and HLA-C the fewest.

The clonotype originates from a woman aged 40-49 years in good health and CMV-seronegative. This sequence joins TRBV29-1 and TRBJ2-1, with 7 bases that match TRBD1. The sample taken for sequencing was PBMCs. The CDR3 DNA reads as TGCAGCGTTGATCGACAGGGTGGGCACAATGAGCAGTTCTTC. This gives the protein CSVDRQGGHNEQFF.